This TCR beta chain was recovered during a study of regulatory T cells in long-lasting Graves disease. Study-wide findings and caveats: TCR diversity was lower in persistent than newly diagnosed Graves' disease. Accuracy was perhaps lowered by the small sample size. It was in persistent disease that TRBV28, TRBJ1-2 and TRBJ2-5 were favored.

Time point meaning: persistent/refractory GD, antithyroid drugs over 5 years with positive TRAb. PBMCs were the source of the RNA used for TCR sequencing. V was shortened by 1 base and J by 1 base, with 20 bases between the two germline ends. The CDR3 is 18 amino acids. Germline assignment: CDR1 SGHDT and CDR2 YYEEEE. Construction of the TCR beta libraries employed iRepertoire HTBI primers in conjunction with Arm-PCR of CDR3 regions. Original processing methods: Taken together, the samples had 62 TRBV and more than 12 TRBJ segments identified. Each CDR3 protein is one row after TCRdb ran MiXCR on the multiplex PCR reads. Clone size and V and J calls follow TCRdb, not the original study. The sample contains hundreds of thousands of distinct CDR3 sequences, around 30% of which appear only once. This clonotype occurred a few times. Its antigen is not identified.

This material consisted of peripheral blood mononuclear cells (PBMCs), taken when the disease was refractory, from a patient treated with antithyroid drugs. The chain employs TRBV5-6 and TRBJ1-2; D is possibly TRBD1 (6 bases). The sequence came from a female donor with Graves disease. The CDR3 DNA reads TGTGCCAGCAGCTTGCCGGGGGGGACACAGAGGGGTAACTATGGCTACACCTTC. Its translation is CASSLPGGTQRGNYGYTF.